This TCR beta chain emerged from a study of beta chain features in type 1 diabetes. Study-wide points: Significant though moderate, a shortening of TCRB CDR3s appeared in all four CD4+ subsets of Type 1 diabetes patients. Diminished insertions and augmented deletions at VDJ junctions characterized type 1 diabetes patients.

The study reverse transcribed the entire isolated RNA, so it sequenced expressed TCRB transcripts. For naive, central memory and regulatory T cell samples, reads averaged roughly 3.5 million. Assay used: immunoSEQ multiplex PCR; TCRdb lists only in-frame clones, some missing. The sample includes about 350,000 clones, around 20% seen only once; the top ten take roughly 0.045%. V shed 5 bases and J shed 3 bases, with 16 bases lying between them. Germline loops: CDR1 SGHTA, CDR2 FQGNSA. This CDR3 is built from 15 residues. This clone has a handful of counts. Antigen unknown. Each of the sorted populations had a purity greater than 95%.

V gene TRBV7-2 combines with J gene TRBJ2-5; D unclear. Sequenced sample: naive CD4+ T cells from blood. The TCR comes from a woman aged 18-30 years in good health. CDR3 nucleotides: TGTGCCAGCAGCCGTTCTTACTACCCCGAAGAGACCCAGTACTTC. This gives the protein CASSRSYYPEETQYF. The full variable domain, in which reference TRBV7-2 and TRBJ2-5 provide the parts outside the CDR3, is GAGVSQSPSNKVTEKGKDVELRCDPISGHTALYWYRQSLGQGLEFLIYFQGNSAPDKSGLPSDRFSAERTGGSVSTLTIQRTQQEDSAVYLCASSRSYYPEETQYFGPGTRLLVL.